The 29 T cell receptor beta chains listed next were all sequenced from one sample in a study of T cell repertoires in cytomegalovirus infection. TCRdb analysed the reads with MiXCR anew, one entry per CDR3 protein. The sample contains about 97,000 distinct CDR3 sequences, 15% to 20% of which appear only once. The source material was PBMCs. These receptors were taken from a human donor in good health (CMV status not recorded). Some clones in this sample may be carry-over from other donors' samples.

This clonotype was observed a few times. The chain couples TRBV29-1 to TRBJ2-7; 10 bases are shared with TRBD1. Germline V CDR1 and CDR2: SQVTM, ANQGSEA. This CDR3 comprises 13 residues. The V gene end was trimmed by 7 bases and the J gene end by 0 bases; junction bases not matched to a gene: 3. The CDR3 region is CSGGQGVSYEQYF. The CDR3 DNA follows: TGCAGCGGAGGACAGGGGGTCTCCTACGAGCAGTACTTC.

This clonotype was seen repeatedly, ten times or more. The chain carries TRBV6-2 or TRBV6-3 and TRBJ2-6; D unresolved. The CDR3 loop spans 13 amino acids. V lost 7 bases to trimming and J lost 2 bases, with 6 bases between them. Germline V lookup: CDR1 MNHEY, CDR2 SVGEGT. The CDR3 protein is CASTLTGANVLTF. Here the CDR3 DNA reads TGTGCCAGCACCCTTACTGGGGCCAACGTCCTGACTTTC.

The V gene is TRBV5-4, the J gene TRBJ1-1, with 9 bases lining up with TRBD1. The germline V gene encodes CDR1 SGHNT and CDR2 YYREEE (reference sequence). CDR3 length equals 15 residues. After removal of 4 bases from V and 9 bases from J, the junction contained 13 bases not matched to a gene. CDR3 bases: TGTGCCAGCAGCAGCCGGACAGGGGAAGAGGGAAAAGCTTTCTTT. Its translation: CASSSRTGEEGKAFF.

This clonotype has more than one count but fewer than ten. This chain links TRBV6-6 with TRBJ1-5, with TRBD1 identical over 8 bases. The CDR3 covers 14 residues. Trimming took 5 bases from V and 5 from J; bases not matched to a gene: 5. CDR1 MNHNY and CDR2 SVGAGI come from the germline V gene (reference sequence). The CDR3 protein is CASSGTGEHQPQHF. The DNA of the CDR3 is TGTGCCAGCAGTGGGACAGGCGAGCATCAGCCCCAGCATTTT.

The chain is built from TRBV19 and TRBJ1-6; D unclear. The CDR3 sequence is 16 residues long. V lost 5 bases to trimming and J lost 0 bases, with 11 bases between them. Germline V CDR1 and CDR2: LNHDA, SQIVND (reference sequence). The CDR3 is CASSPRASSYNSPLHF. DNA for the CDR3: TGTGCCAGTAGTCCGCGGGCGAGCTCCTATAATTCACCCCTCCACTTT.

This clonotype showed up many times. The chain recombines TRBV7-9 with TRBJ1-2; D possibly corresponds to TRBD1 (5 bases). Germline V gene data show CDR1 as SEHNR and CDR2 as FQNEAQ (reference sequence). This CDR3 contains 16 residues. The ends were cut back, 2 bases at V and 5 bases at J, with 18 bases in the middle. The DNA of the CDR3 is TGTGCCAGCAGCTTATCCGGGACTCCCCTTTTTTATGGCTACACCTTC. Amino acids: CASSLSGTPLFYGYTF.

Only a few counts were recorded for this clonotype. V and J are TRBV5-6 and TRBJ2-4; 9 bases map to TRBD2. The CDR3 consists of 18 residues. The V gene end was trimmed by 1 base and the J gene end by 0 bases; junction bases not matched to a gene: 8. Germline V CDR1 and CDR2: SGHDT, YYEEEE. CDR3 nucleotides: TGTGCCAGCAGCTTGACGCGGGAGGGGGGACTAGCCAAAAACATTCAGTACTTC. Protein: CASSLTREGGLAKNIQYF.

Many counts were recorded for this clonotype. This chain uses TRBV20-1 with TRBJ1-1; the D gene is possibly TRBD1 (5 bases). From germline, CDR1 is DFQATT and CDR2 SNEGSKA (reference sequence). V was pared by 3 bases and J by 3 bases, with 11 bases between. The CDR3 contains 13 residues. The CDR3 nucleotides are TGCAGTGCTAGCGAGGGACCAGACACTGAAGCTTTCTTT. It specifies CSASEGPDTEAFF.

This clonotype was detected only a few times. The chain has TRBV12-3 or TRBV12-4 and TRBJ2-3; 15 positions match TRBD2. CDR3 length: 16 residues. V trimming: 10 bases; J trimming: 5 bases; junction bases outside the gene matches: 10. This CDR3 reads CATFLGLAGGQDTQYF. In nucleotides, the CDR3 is TGTGCCACTTTCCTTGGACTAGCGGGGGGGCAAGATACGCAGTATTTT.

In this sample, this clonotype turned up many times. The CDR3 coding sequence is TGTGCCAGCAGCTTAGCAATCTCCGCGGGCACCGGGGAGCTGTTTTTT. This codes for CASSLAISAGTGELFF. The chain links TRBV7-8 to TRBJ2-2; D possibly corresponds to TRBD2 (5 bases). Trimming removed 0 bases from V and 4 bases from J, with 12 bases in between. This CDR3 comprises 16 residues. Germline CDR1 SGHVS, CDR2 FQNEAQ.

As DNA, the CDR3 is TGTGCCAGCAGCTCAAGGACAGCGGATGATGGCTACACCTTC. Translated: CASSSRTADDGYTF. The chain combines TRBV9 with TRBJ1-2; D is possibly TRBD1 (6 bases). CDR1 and CDR2 from the germline V gene are SGDLS and YYNGEE. The V and J ends lost 4 bases and 6 bases respectively, with 16 bases between them. This CDR3 comprises 14 residues.

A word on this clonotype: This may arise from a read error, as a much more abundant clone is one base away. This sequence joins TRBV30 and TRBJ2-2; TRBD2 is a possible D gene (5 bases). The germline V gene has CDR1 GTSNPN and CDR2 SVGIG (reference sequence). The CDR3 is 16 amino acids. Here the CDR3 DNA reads TGTGCCTGGAGTGTTGTACGTTTCGCGGCCACCGGGGAGCTGTCTTTT. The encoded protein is CAWSVVRFAATGELSF.

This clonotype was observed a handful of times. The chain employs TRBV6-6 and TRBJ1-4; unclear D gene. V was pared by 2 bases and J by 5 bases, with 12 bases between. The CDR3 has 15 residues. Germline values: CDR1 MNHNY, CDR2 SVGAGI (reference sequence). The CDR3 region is CASSYTREGNEKLFF. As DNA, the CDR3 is TGTGCCAGCAGTTACACTAGGGAGGGCAATGAAAAACTGTTTTTT.

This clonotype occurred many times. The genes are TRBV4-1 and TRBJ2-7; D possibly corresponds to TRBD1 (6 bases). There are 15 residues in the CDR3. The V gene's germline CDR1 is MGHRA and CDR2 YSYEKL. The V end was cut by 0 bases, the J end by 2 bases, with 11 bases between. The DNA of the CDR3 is TGCGCCAGCAGCCAAGACACAGGGAAGCCCTACGAGCAGTACTTC. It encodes CASSQDTGKPYEQYF.

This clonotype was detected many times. Written as DNA, the CDR3 is TGTGCCAGCAGCCGACGAGGATACGGGTCGAGTTTGGTTCCGAGCTCCTATAATTCACCCCTCCACTTT. Its protein is CASSRRGYGSSLVPSSYNSPLHF. The chain is built from TRBV7-2 and TRBJ1-6; no definite D call. The germline gives CDR1 SGHTA, CDR2 FQGNSA. Trimming shortened V by 5 bases and J by 0 bases, and 32 bases separated the two germline ends. The CDR3 runs to 23 residues.

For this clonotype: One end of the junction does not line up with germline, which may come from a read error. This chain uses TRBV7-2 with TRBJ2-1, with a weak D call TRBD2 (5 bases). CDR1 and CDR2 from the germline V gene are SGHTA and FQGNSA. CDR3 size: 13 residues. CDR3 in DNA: TGTGCCAGCAGCTTAGGTCTAGCAAGTGGGCAGGTGTTC. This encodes CASSLGLASGQVF.

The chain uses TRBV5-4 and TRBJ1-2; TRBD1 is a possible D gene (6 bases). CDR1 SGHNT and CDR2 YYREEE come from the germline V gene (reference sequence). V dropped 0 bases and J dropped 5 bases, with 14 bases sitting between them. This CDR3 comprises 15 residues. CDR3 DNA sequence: TGTGCCAGCAGCTTGGACCGGGGGGCAGTATATGGCTACACCTTC. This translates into CASSLDRGAVYGYTF.

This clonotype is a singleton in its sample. CDR3 sequence (DNA): TGTGCCAGTAGGATTGTCAGGGTAGGCGGTGAGCAGTTCTTC. Amino acid sequence: CASRIVRVGGEQFF. The chain combines TRBV19 with TRBJ2-1; maybe TRBD1 (5 bases). Germline V gene lookup returns CDR1 LNHDA and CDR2 SQIVND (reference sequence). V was shortened by 6 bases and J by 9 bases, with 18 bases between the two germline ends. The CDR3 length is 14 residues.

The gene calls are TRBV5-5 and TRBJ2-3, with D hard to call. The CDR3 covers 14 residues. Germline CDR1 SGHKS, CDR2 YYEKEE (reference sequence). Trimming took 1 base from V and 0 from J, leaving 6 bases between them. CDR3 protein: CASSLMVSTDTQYF. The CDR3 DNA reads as TGTGCCAGCAGCTTGATGGTTAGCACAGATACGCAGTATTTT.

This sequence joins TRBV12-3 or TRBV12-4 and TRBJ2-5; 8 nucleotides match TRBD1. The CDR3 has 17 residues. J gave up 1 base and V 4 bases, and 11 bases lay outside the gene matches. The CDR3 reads CASSSGQGKGSQETQYF. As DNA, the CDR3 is TGTGCCAGCAGTTCTGGACAGGGCAAGGGATCCCAAGAGACCCAGTACTTC.

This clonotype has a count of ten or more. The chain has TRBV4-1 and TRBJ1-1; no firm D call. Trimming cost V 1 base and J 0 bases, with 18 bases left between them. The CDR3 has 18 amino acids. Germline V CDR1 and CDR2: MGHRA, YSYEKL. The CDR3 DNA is TGCGCCAGCAGCCAAGTGGTAGTAGGACGGTCCTTGAACACTGAAGCTTTCTTT. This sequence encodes CASSQVVVGRSLNTEAFF.

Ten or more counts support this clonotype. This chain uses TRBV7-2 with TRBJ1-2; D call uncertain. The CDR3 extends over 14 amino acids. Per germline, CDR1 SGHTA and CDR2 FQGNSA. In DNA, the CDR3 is TGTGGCAGTAGTTCCGGGCAGCCCCAGAAGTTCTACACCTTC. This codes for CGSSSGQPQKFYTF.

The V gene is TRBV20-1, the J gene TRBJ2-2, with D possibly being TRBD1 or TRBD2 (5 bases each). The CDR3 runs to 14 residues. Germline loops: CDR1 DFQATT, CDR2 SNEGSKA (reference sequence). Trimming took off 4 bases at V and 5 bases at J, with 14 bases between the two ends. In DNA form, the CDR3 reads TGCAGTGCTATAGGCTGGGGGATAACCGGGGAGCTGTTTTTT. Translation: CSAIGWGITGELFF.

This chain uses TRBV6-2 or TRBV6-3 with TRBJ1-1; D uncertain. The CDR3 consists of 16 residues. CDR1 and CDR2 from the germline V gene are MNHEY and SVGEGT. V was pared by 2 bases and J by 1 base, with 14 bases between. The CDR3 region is CASSYTGFKQNTEAFF. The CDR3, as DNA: TGTGCCAGCAGTTACACGGGATTCAAACAGAACACTGAAGCTTTCTTT.

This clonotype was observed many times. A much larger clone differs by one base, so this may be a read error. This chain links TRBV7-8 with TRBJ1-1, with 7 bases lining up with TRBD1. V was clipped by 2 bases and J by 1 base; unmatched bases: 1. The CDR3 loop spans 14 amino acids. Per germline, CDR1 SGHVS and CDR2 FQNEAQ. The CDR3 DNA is TGTGCCAGCAGCTTAAGACAGGGGAACACTGAAGCTTTCTTT. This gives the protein CASSLRQGNTEAFF.

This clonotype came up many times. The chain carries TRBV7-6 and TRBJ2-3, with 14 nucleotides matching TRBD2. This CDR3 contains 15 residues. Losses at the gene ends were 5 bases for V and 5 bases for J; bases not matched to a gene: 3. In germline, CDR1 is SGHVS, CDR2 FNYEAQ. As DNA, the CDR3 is TGTGCCAGCAGCCGGACTAGCGGGGGGCGAGATACGCAGTATTTT. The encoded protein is CASSRTSGGRDTQYF.

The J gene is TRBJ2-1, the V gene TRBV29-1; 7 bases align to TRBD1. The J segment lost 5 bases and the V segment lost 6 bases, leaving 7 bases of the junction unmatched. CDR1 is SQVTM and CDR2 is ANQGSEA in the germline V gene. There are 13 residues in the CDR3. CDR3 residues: CSVATTGDNEQFF. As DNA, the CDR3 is TGCAGCGTCGCTACCACAGGGGACAATGAGCAGTTCTTC.

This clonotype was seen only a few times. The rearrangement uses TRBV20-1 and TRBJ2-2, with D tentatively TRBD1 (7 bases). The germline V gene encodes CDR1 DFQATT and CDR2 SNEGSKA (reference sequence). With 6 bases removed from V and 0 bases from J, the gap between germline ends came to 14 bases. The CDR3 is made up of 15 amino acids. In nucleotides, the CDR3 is TGCAGTGCCAGGGGGGCCGAGACGAACACCGGGGAGCTGTTTTTT. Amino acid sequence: CSARGAETNTGELFF.

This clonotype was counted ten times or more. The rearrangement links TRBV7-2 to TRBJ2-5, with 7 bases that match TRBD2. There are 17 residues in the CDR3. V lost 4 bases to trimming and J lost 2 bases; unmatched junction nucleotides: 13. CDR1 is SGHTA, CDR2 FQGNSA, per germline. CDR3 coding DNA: TGTGCCAGCAGCTCCAACCTTTTGTGGGGGGGACAAGAGACCCAGTACTTC. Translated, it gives CASSSNLLWGGQETQYF. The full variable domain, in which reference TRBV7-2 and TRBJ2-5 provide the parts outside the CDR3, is GAGVSQSPSNKVTEKGKDVELRCDPISGHTALYWYRQSLGQGLEFLIYFQGNSAPDKSGLPSDRFSAERTGGSVSTLTIQRTQQEDSAVYLCASSSNLLWGGQETQYFGPGTRLLVL.